This T cell receptor beta chain was retrieved from a study of blood T cell repertoires in COVID-19. Trimming stripped 3 bases from V and 1 base from J, with 12 bases between. The CDR3 is 16 residues long. The germline gives CDR1 SEHNR, CDR2 FQNEAQ (reference sequence). Produced via immunoSEQ multiplex PCR; TCRdb's table is partial and in-frame only. The data hold tens of thousands of clones, with about 83% observed a single time. J is TRBJ1-4 and V is TRBV7-9; D remains unclear. The sample comprised peripheral blood. This TCR was recovered from a woman between 55 and 75 years old with COVID-19, enrolled during active disease. The CDR3 sequence is CASSFTTAGTNEKLFF. CDR3 DNA: TGTGCCAGCAGCTTCACAACCGCAGGAACTAATGAAAAACTGTTTTTT.